This TCR beta chain was captured by sequencing in a study of blood T cells in healthy people across ages. Findings and limits, study-wide: It was not possible, with unsorted PBMCs, to conclusively compare naive and antigen-experienced cells. Aged donors had fewer naive CD4+ cells and lower diversity than long-lived donors.

Concerning this clonotype: The target antigen is unknown.

Combining a sample-barcoded 5' primer with a J-beta primer mix, a second PCR ran for about 7 to 11 cycles. Each cDNA molecule received a tag from a template-switch adaptor that had 12 random nucleotides. Using its own MiXCR run on the 5' RACE reads, TCRdb lists one record per CDR3 protein. Of nearly 800,000 distinct CDR3 sequences in the sample, around 25% were seen once. Germline CDR1 is MNHEY and CDR2 is SMNVEV (reference sequence). The CDR3 is 15 residues long. V lost 4 bases and J 5 bases, leaving 14 bases between the germline ends. Separately, the same data were catalogued under a study of T cells of mothers and their children. That study reports: Related mother-child pairs shared marginally more repertoire than unrelated pairs, though not significantly.

The chain links TRBV27 to TRBJ1-4, with D tentatively TRBD1 (5 bases). The receptor comes from a boy aged 5 to 17 in good health. Sequences were obtained from blood. CDR3 sequence (DNA): TGTGCCAGCAGTTCTACAGGTGTAATGAATGAAAAACTGTTTTTT. Translation gives CASSSTGVMNEKLFF.